This T cell receptor beta chain was found in a study of blood T cell repertoires in COVID-19. Looking at the study overall: Samples taken during acute and convalescent COVID-19 were collected in the United States, Italy and Spain. T cells, B-cell-depleted T cells, or PBMCs supplied cDNA or gDNA.

V shed 4 bases, J shed 0 bases, and the junction held 4 bases outside the gene matches. The CDR3 consists of 17 residues. Germline V gene lookup returns CDR1 SGDLS and CDR2 YYNGEE. Per the original data handling: Estimates of nucleated cell counts were drawn from the amplification of reference gene primers. TCRdb keeps only in-frame clones here, not all; method: immunoSEQ multiplex PCR. V, J and clone size were drawn from that table, and D and trimming were deduced from the DNA. The sample has about 360,000 clones, 70% to 85% seen once; the top ten hold under 1.2%. Sample: peripheral blood. The rearrangement uses TRBV9 and TRBJ2-2, with TRBD2 identical over 12 bases. The receptor's source is a human donor with acute or convalescent COVID-19. The donor label of this sample is uncertain. The CDR3 bases are TGTGCCAGCAGCCAAAGGACTAGCGGGACGAACACCGGGGAGCTGTTTTTT. Translation gives CASSQRTSGTNTGELFF.